The T cell receptor beta chain described here comes from a study of PD-L1 blockade in urothelial cancer. The CDR3 length is 13 residues. With 5 bases removed from V and 3 bases from J, the gap between germline ends came to 14 bases. Germline V gene data show CDR1 as SQVTM and CDR2 as ANQGSEA. This clone was counted once. The data were produced by immunoSEQ multiplex PCR, yet TCRdb's version contains in-frame clones alone and is incomplete. Of about 22,000 clones listed, 90% were seen once; the top ten hold around 16%. The receptor's source is an older woman with urothelial cancer. The material sequenced was PBMCs, taken around atezolizumab (anti-PD-L1) treatment. This chain joins TRBV29-1 and TRBJ2-7; TRBD1 might be the D (5 bases). The CDR3 nucleotides read TGCAGCGTTTCAGAGGACACAAACTACGAGCAGTACTTC. Translated: CSVSEDTNYEQYF.